The clone carrying this TCR beta chain appeared many times. Its target is unknown. This sample is drawn from a study of T cells after posttransplantation cyclophosphamide. General study points: Tissue-infiltrating T cells from skin or gut overlapped little with blood T cells.

The length of the CDR3 is 14 residues. Trimming pared 3 bases from V and 7 bases from J, leaving 16 bases between. Germline V gene data show CDR1 as SGHRS and CDR2 as YFSETQ. Here immunoSEQ multiplex PCR was the method, and the copy in TCRdb shows in-frame clones only, minus some. The profile covers around 34,000 clones, none occurring a single time. The receptor was isolated from a man aged 50-59 years in good health, CMV-negative, and a related stem cell transplant donor. V and J are TRBV5-1 and TRBJ2-5; D might be TRBD2 (5 bases). Material for sequencing was PBMCs. Written as DNA, the CDR3 is TGCGCCAGCAGCTGGGGTCTAGCTGGGAGGACCCAGTACTTC. The encoded protein is CASSWGLAGRTQYF.